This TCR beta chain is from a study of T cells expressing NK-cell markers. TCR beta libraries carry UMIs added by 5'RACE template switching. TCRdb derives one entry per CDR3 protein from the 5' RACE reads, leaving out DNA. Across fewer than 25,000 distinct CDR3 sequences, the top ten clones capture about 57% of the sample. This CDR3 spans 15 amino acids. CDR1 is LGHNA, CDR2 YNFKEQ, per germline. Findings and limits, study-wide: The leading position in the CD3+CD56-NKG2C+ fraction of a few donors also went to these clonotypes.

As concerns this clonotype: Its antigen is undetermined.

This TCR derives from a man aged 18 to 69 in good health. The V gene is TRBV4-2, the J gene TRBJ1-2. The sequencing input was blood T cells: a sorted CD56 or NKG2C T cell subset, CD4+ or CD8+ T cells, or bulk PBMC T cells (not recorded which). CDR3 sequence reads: CASSQDVNSNYGYTF.